This TCR beta chain comes out of a study of CD8 T cells in Susac syndrome. V lost 3 bases and J 2 bases, leaving 6 bases between the germline ends. This CDR3 is 13 amino acids long. Germline-derived CDR1 and CDR2 are LGHDT and YNNKEL (reference sequence). Random hexamers primed reverse transcription of roughly 0.5 to 1 ug RNA. TCR beta CDR3 was amplified by immunoSEQ covering 54 Vbeta and 13 Jbeta. Via MiXCR, TCRdb re-called the immunoSEQ multiplex PCR reads, giving one row per CDR3 protein. The sample has 300,000 or so distinct CDR3 sequences, about 90% seen once; the top ten hold roughly 0.064%. The specimen sequenced was CD4+ T cells from PBMCs. The clonotype was recovered from a human donor with multiple sclerosis. V is TRBV3-1 and J is TRBJ2-3; D is unclear. DNA for the CDR3: TGTGCCAGCAGCCACATAAACACAGATACGCAGTATTTT. This gives the protein CASSHINTDTQYF.